This record covers a single TCR beta chain. This CDR3 comprises 17 residues. Looked up from germline, CDR1 is SGHRS and CDR2 is YFSETQ. V was trimmed by 1 base and J by 6 bases, leaving 17 bases between them. Assay used: immunoSEQ multiplex PCR; TCRdb lists only in-frame clones, some missing. Counted here are about 220,000 clones, roughly 87% occurring once; the ten biggest clones make up 2.5% to 3%. The sample originates from a study of blood T cell repertoires in COVID-19. The specimen was PBMCs or T cells enriched from blood (not recorded which). The origin of this receptor is a young woman with acute COVID-19. The chain is built from TRBV5-1 and TRBJ2-6; possible D gene TRBD2, 5 bases. The CDR3 DNA reads TGCGCCAGCAGCTTGTTTGGACTCCCAGCAGAGGCCAACGTCCTGACTTTC. Translated, it gives CASSLFGLPAEANVLTF. Full variable domain (outside the CDR3, taken from reference TRBV5-1 and TRBJ2-6): KAGVTQTPRYLIKTRGQQVTLSCSPISGHRSVSWYQQTPGQGLQFLFEYFSETQRNKGNFPGRFSGRQFSNSRSEMNVSTLELGDSALYLCASSLFGLPAEANVLTFGAGSRLTVL.